One and the same sample provided the 24 T cell receptor beta chains below, sequenced in a study of blood T cell repertoires in COVID-19. Clones were sequenced by immunoSEQ multiplex PCR, and TCRdb holds only the in-frame ones, with some missing. The sample has 240,000 or so clones, 88% seen once. The specimen sequenced was peripheral blood. These receptor sequences come from a woman aged 40-49 years who had recovered from COVID-19.

The rearrangement links TRBV5-1 to TRBJ2-2; TRBD1 agrees at 9 bases. CDR3 length: 17 residues. V lost 1 base and J lost 3; bases outside the gene matches: 7. Germline V gene lookup returns CDR1 SGHRS and CDR2 YFSETQ. This CDR3 reads CASSLRGDRVDTGELFF. The CDR3 nucleotides read TGCGCCAGCAGCTTGAGGGGGGACAGGGTGGACACCGGGGAGCTGTTTTTT.

About this clone: Sequence at one end of the junction differs from germline and may be a read error. The chain links TRBV10-3 to TRBJ1-2, with D possibly matching TRBD1 (6 bases). The CDR3 length is 14 residues. CDR1 and CDR2 from the germline V gene are ENHRY and SYGVKD. CDR3 sequence reads: CAISVQTGGGGHTF. The CDR3 DNA is TGTGCCATCTCCGTCCAGACGGGGGGCGGTGGCCACACCTTC.

The chain combines TRBV6-5 with TRBJ2-7; 7 bases are a match to TRBD2. The CDR3 consists of 12 residues. Looked up from germline, CDR1 is MNHEY and CDR2 is SVGAGI. After removal of 7 bases from V and 3 bases from J, the junction contained 3 bases not matched to a gene. The CDR3 DNA reads as TGTGCCAGCACGGCTAGCGGCTACGAGCAGTACTTC. This sequence encodes CASTASGYEQYF.

V usage is TRBV6-2 or TRBV6-3 and J usage is TRBJ2-5, with 7 bases aligning to TRBD1. V was pared by 2 bases and J by 11 bases, with 14 bases of the junction left unmatched. This CDR3 comprises 15 residues. Germline V CDR1 and CDR2: MNHEY, SVGEGT. In nucleotides, the CDR3 is TGTGCCAGCAGTTACCTCGCCCCGACAGGGACGGTGCAGTACTTC. Amino acid sequence: CASSYLAPTGTVQYF.

The V call is TRBV27, the J call TRBJ2-3; perhaps TRBD2 as D (5 bases). The CDR3 loop spans 14 amino acids. V was trimmed by 2 bases and J by 4 bases, leaving 10 bases between them. From germline, CDR1 is MNHEY and CDR2 SMNVEV (reference sequence). For the CDR3, the DNA is TGTGCCAGCAGTTTAGGGCTAGCACCAGATACGCAGTATTTT. As protein: CASSLGLAPDTQYF.

The V call is TRBV5-4, the J call TRBJ2-7, with 11 bases that match TRBD2. CDR1 and CDR2 (germline): SGHNT, YYREEE (reference sequence). The CDR3 has 17 residues. The ends lost 0 bases at V and 3 bases at J; junction bases unmatched: 8. CDR3 nucleotides: TGTGCCAGCAGCTTGGACCCCCTACTAGCGGGAGACTACGAGCAGTACTTC. Its protein product is CASSLDPLLAGDYEQYF.

The chain is built from TRBV5-1 and TRBJ2-5, with 7 positions matching TRBD2. V lost 6 bases, J lost 4 bases, and 6 bases stayed unmatched. The germline V gene has CDR1 SGHRS and CDR2 YFSETQ. The CDR3 is made up of 13 amino acids. The CDR3 nucleotides read TGCGCCAGCACACAAGGCGGGGGAGAGACCCAGTACTTC. The encoded protein is CASTQGGGETQYF. Drawing the rest from reference TRBV5-1 and TRBJ2-5, the complete variable domain is KAGVTQTPRYLIKTRGQQVTLSCSPISGHRSVSWYQQTPGQGLQFLFEYFSETQRNKGNFPGRFSGRQFSNSRSEMNVSTLELGDSALYLCASTQGGGETQYFGPGTRLLVL.

The V and J genes are TRBV19 and TRBJ2-1, with TRBD2 matching 8 bases. The CDR3 length is 15 residues. Looked up from germline, CDR1 is LNHDA and CDR2 is SQIVND (reference sequence). V gave up 3 bases and J gave up 3 bases; unmatched junction bases: 4. CDR3 nucleotide sequence: TGTGCCAGTAGTATCGGGGGGGGAAACTACAATGAGCAGTTCTTC. Protein sequence: CASSIGGGNYNEQFF.

Details on this clone: Other DNA variants within this sample encode the same CDR3. The rearrangement links TRBV19 to TRBJ1-2; TRBD1 matches 8 bases. The CDR3 covers 14 residues. The V segment lost 1 base and the J segment 2 bases; nucleotides outside the gene matches: 0. Germline CDR1 is LNHDA and CDR2 is SQIVND (reference sequence). The DNA for the CDR3 is TGTGCCAGTAGTATAGGACAGGGGAACTATGGCTACACCTTC. It specifies CASSIGQGNYGYTF.

The rearrangement uses TRBV2 and TRBJ1-1, with a weak D call TRBD1 (6 bases). The CDR3 runs 17 residues. The germline gives CDR1 SNHLY, CDR2 FYNNEI. V was cut by 7 bases and J by 0 bases, with 21 bases left in between. The DNA of the CDR3 is TGTGCCAGCATCTGGAGCAGGGGTCGGACGATGAACACTGAAGCTTTCTTT. Translation gives CASIWSRGRTMNTEAFF.

Written as DNA, the CDR3 is TGCGCCAGCAGCCAGGGGAGACTAACCGGGGAGCTGTTTTTT. This gives the protein CASSQGRLTGELFF. V and J are TRBV4-3 and TRBJ2-2; TRBD2 is a possible D gene (5 bases). V was pared by 3 bases and J by 5 bases, with 10 bases between. The CDR3 spans 14 residues. The germline CDR1 and CDR2 sequences are LGHNA and YSLEER.

This chain connects TRBV5-4 to TRBJ2-7; D not resolved. The V gene lost 3 bases and the J gene lost 5 bases, with 12 bases spanning the gap. This CDR3 is 13 amino acids long. Per germline, CDR1 SGHNT and CDR2 YYREEE (reference sequence). CDR3 in DNA: TGTGCCAGCAGCTCAGTATCCTCAAACGAGCAGTACTTC. Its translation is CASSSVSSNEQYF.

The V and J genes are TRBV10-3 and TRBJ1-2; tentative D call: TRBD1 (6 bases). Germline V gene data show CDR1 as ENHRY and CDR2 as SYGVKD. Trimming pared 6 bases from V and 0 bases from J, leaving 20 bases between. The CDR3 covers 17 residues. The CDR3 here is CAIRGSGGPHTNYGYTF. The DNA for the CDR3 is TGTGCCATCAGAGGGTCGGGGGGGCCCCACACTAACTATGGCTACACCTTC.

This chain links TRBV11-3 with TRBJ2-2, with 8 bases matching TRBD2. Germline V CDR1 and CDR2: SGHNT, YENEEA. V was pared by 5 bases and J by 4 bases, with 3 bases of the junction left unmatched. The CDR3 spans 14 residues. The CDR3 nucleotides read TGTGCCAGCAGCCGGGGGGGGTCCACCGGGGAGCTGTTTTTT. It codes for CASSRGGSTGELFF.

V is TRBV9 and J is TRBJ1-2; D gene uncertain. The CDR3 has 11 amino acids. CDR1 SGDLS and CDR2 YYNGEE come from the germline V gene. Trimming pared 3 bases from V and 7 bases from J, leaving 7 bases between. The CDR3 loop is CASSAAGGYTF. CDR3 DNA: TGTGCCAGCAGCGCGGCGGGTGGCTACACCTTC.

The chain carries TRBV5-4 and TRBJ2-7; 7 positions agree with TRBD2. Unmatched junction bases numbered 17, after V lost 5 bases and J lost 0 bases. This CDR3 spans 18 amino acids. Germline V gene lookup returns CDR1 SGHNT and CDR2 YYREEE (reference sequence). DNA for the CDR3: TGTGCCAGCAGGAGCGGGACGGCGGACGATCATAGCTCCTACGAGCAGTACTTC. Its protein product is CASRSGTADDHSSYEQYF.

V is TRBV30 and J is TRBJ2-6; 7 nucleotides align to TRBD1. V dropped 5 bases and J dropped 0; count of bases not matched to a gene: 7. The CDR3 contains 16 residues. Germline CDR1 is GTSNPN and CDR2 is SVGIG (reference sequence). In nucleotides, the CDR3 is TGTGCCTGGGGGGGACAGTCGATCTCTGGGGCCAACGTCCTGACTTTC. Its translation: CAWGGQSISGANVLTF.

The chain recombines TRBV4-1 with TRBJ1-2; possibly TRBD1 for D (5 bases). In germline, CDR1 is MGHRA, CDR2 YSYEKL. Trimming shortened V by 5 bases and J by 3 bases, and 10 bases separated the two germline ends. The CDR3 is 13 residues long. CDR3 in amino acids: CASSFRAHYGYTF. The CDR3 coding sequence is TGCGCCAGCAGCTTCAGGGCCCACTATGGCTACACCTTC.

This clone was counted once. One junction end does not reproduce the germline sequence, and a read error may be involved. V gene TRBV30 combines with J gene TRBJ2-7; 7 bases agree with TRBD1. The CDR3 consists of 14 residues. Germline V lookup: CDR1 GTSNPN, CDR2 SVGIG (reference sequence). Here the CDR3 DNA reads TGTGCCTGGAGAAGTGGGACAGCCCACCCGGTGCTGTTTTTC. Protein: CAWRSGTAHPVLFF.

The chain couples TRBV6-2 or TRBV6-3 to TRBJ2-7; D unclear. Germline V gives CDR1 MNHEY, CDR2 SVGEGT. With 4 bases removed from V and 3 bases from J, the gap between germline ends came to 4 bases. The CDR3 is 11 residues long. The CDR3 region has the DNA TGTGCCAGCAGTTCCCGCTACGAGCAGTACTTC. Translated, it gives CASSSRYEQYF.

J is TRBJ2-1 and V is TRBV20-1; 11 bases agree with TRBD2. CDR3 length equals 15 residues. CDR1 is DFQATT, CDR2 SNEGSKA, per germline (reference sequence). After removal of 3 bases from V and 8 bases from J, the junction contained 9 bases not matched to a gene. The chain's CDR3 is CSASLLAGGNDEQFF. CDR3 nucleotides: TGCAGTGCTAGTCTTCTAGCGGGAGGCAACGATGAGCAGTTCTTC.

The genes are TRBV28 and TRBJ1-5; a possible D gene is TRBD1 (6 bases). CDR3 size: 14 residues. Germline CDR1 MDHEN, CDR2 SYDVKM. Trimming left V 6 bases short and J 3 bases short, with 12 bases between. The CDR3 coding sequence is TGTGCCAGCAGCCCCGACAGGACCAATCAGCCCCAGCATTTT. Its translation is CASSPDRTNQPQHF.

The genes are TRBV11-2 and TRBJ1-3; D not certain. Germline CDR1 is SGHAT and CDR2 is FQNNGV. The CDR3 is 14 residues long. The germline V and J ends were trimmed by 5 bases and 0 bases, with 8 bases remaining between them. Here the CDR3 reads CASSLSISGNTIYF. Written as DNA, the CDR3 is TGTGCCAGCAGCCTGAGTATCTCTGGAAACACCATATATTTT.

The V gene is TRBV3-1 (or the pseudogene TRBV3-2), the J gene TRBJ2-5; TRBD2 matches at 7 bases. J lost 5 bases, V lost 0 bases, and 12 bases had no gene match. The CDR3 is made up of 17 amino acids. Germline values: CDR1 LGHDT, CDR2 YNNKEL (reference sequence). The CDR3 region is CASSQDLLAGLAETQYF. Here the CDR3 DNA reads TGTGCCAGCAGCCAAGATCTCTTAGCGGGCCTCGCGGAGACCCAGTACTTC.